This T cell receptor beta chain was captured in a study of neoadjuvant nivolumab and ipilimumab in lung cancer. About the study: The combination arm added day-1 ipilimumab 1 mg/kg to nivolumab 3 mg/kg on days 1, 15, 29. Notes on the study in general: TCR sequencing covered a small number of samples. Only two of four nivolumab-treated tumors gained richness and clonality by surgery. Resected tumors had greater TCR richness and clonality than uninvolved lung.

The data were produced by immunoSEQ multiplex PCR, yet TCRdb's version contains in-frame clones alone and is incomplete. The table shows 6,000 or so clones, with less than 70% occurring only once. About this clone: No antigen is known for it.

The CDR3 extends over 16 amino acids. The germline V and J ends were trimmed by 0 bases and 2 bases, with 14 bases remaining between them. CDR1 MNHEY and CDR2 SMNVEV come from the germline V gene (reference sequence). This chain links TRBV27 with TRBJ2-7; D is uncertain. The input for sequencing was tumor tissue, taken after neoadjuvant nivolumab, alone or with ipilimumab, at or shortly before surgery. The clonotype comes from an adult with non-small cell lung cancer. CDR3 sequence: CASSLSPVKLTYEQYF. CDR3 nucleotides: TGTGCCAGCAGTTTATCTCCAGTCAAGTTGACCTACGAGCAGTACTTC.